The 3 T cell receptor beta chains listed next were all sequenced from one sample in a study of human T cells and chemical hapten exposure. MiXCR was run by TCRdb on the RACE reads, yielding one entry per CDR3 protein. The sample consists of around 380,000 distinct CDR3 sequences, more than 4.5% of them appearing once. Time point denoted: patch test 1, 2 weeks after DPC sensitization. Treatment defined: therapeutic diphenylcyclopropenone sensitization with weekly scalp DPC. Sequencing was performed on whole blood, taken in connection with sensitization to the hapten diphenylcyclopropenone (DPC). Source of these receptors: a woman aged 45 to 65 with alopecia areata. Some clones in this sample may be carry-over from other donors' samples.

This clonotype was observed at least ten times. This chain connects TRBV27 to TRBJ1-6, with D possibly TRBD1 on 6 matching bases. CDR1 is MNHEY, CDR2 SMNVEV, per germline (reference sequence). This CDR3 is 15 amino acids long. V was pared by 3 bases and J by 6 bases, with 12 bases between. The CDR3 nucleotides read TGTGCCAGCAGTTTTTCCGAACAGGGTAATTCACCCCTCCACTTT. Translation gives CASSFSEQGNSPLHF.

The CDR3 loop reads CASSEVGIAPYNEQFF. The CDR3 nucleotides read TGTGCCAGCAGTGAAGTCGGAATAGCCCCCTACAATGAGCAGTTCTTC. The chain couples TRBV6-1 to TRBJ2-1; no firm D call. CDR3 length: 16 amino acids. In germline, CDR1 is MNHNS, CDR2 SASEGT. The V end lost 1 base, the J end lost 2 bases, and 12 bases lay between the germline ends.

The chain combines TRBV20-1 with TRBJ2-1, with D possibly TRBD2 on 6 matching bases. Per the germline V gene, CDR1 is DFQATT and CDR2 is SNEGSKA (reference sequence). The CDR3 covers 14 residues. V lost 6 bases to trimming and J lost 0 bases, with 12 bases between them. The CDR3 sequence is CSAWGVSSYNEQFF. CDR3 DNA: TGCAGTGCCTGGGGGGTGAGCTCCTACAATGAGCAGTTCTTC.